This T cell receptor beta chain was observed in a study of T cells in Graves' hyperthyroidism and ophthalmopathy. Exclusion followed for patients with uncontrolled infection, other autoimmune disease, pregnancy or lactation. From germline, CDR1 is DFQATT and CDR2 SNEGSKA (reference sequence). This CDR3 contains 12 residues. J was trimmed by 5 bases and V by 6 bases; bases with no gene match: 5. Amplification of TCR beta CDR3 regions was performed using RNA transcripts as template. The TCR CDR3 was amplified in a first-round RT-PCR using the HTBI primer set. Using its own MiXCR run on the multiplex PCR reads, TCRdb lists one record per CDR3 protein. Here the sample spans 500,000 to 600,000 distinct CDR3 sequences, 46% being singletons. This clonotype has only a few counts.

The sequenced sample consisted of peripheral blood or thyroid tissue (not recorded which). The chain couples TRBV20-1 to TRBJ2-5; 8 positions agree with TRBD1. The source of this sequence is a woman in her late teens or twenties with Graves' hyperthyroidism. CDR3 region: CSAPQGEETQYF. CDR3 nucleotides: TGCAGTGCACCACAGGGGGAGGAGACCCAGTACTTC.